This T cell receptor (beta chain) was documented in a study of control samples from healthy donors and cancer patients. This CDR3 is 15 amino acids long. CDR1 is SGHTA and CDR2 is FQGNSA in the germline V gene. Trimming took 0 bases from V and 7 from J, leaving 13 bases between them. Generated by immunoSEQ multiplex PCR, the TCRdb table keeps only in-frame clones and is missing some. The sample includes some 100,000 clones, 93% seen only once; the top ten take around 8.5%. The TCR was taken from a man in his late teens or twenties in good health. V is TRBV7-2 and J is TRBJ1-5; tentative D call: TRBD1 (6 bases). The source material was blood. Here the CDR3 reads CASSLAPLGGQPQHF. CDR3 nucleotides: TGTGCCAGCAGCTTAGCCCCGCTGGGGGGCCAGCCCCAGCATTTT.